Sequencing of this TCR beta chain was carried out in a study of T cell responses to AZD1222 COVID-19 vaccine. Clones were sequenced by immunoSEQ multiplex PCR, and TCRdb holds only the in-frame ones, with some missing. This sample yields about 140,000 clones, of which 85% to 90% are seen a single time; approximately 5.7% belongs to the top ten. This clone was seen a few times. The antigen is unknown. Trimming cost V 3 bases and J 8 bases, with 19 bases left between them. The CDR3 is 15 residues long. The V gene's germline CDR1 is SNHLY and CDR2 FYNNEI. The study, taken as a whole, reports: Donors were chiefly white British, with a greater number of females, and clonal diversity was perhaps underestimated. Breadth and depth of Spike-specific TCRs rose after two AZD1222 doses.

The gene calls are TRBV2 and TRBJ1-2; D might be TRBD1 (6 bases). The TCR was taken from an adult in good health. The source material was peripheral blood, sampled on day 0 of AZD1222 vaccination. CDR3 protein: CASSDLARGLAGYTF. In DNA form, the CDR3 reads TGTGCCAGCAGTGATCTGGCCAGGGGCTTGGCCGGCTACACCTTC.